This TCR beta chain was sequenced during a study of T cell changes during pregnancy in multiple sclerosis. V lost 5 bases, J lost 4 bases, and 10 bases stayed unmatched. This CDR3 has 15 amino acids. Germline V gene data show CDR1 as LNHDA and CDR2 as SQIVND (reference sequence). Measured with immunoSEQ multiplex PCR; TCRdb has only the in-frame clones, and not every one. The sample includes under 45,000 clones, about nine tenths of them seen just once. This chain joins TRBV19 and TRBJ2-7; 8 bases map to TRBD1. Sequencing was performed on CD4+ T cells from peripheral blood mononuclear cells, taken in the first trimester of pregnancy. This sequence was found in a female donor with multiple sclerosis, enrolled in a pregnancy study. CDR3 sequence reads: CASSSRTGLVYEQYF. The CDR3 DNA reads TGTGCCAGTAGTTCCCGGACAGGGTTGGTATACGAGCAGTACTTC.